The 14 T cell receptor beta chains listed next were all sequenced from one sample in a study of cytomegalovirus exposure and HLA in healthy donors. PCR primers comprised 60 Vbeta and 13 Jbeta primers. Here immunoSEQ multiplex PCR was the method, and the copy in TCRdb shows in-frame clones only, minus some. The table has 5,500 to 8,000 clones, about half seen once. The specimen was PBMCs. These receptors all stem from a young man in good health and CMV-seropositive.

This clone was counted once. This chain links TRBV25-1 with TRBJ1-6; D not resolved. V was clipped by 2 bases and J by 11 bases, with 16 bases between them. The CDR3 has 15 amino acids. Germline CDR1 MGHDK, CDR2 SYGVNS. The CDR3 sequence: CASSEEGAFGTPLHF. Written as DNA, the CDR3 is TGTGCCAGCAGTGAAGAGGGTGCTTTTGGTACACCCCTCCACTTT.

This clone was counted only a few times. The chain couples TRBV7-9 to TRBJ1-6; D unclear. This CDR3 region has 14 residues. The germline V and J ends were trimmed by 5 bases and 10 bases, with 15 bases remaining between them. Germline CDR1 is SEHNR and CDR2 is FQNEAQ (reference sequence). In DNA form, the CDR3 reads TGTGCCAGCAGCACCAGACATGGCCAATCACCCCTCCACTTT. Encoded protein: CASSTRHGQSPLHF.

The chain combines TRBV7-8 with TRBJ2-7, with 7 bases identical to TRBD1. The CDR3 has 16 residues. In germline, CDR1 is SGHVS, CDR2 FQNEAQ. The V segment lost 4 bases and the J segment 4 bases; nucleotides outside the gene matches: 13. CDR3 protein: CASSYLIPGQKYEQYF. The CDR3 DNA sequence: TGTGCCAGCAGCTACCTCATCCCGGGACAGAAGTACGAGCAGTACTTC.

The rearrangement uses TRBV7-3 and TRBJ1-2; 10 bases map to TRBD1. The CDR3 loop spans 13 amino acids. J lost 5 bases, V lost 4 bases, and 1 base had no gene match. CDR1 and CDR2 from the germline V gene are SGHTA and FQGTGA. This CDR3 is CASSSGQGYGYTF. The CDR3 coding sequence is TGTGCCAGCAGCTCGGGACAGGGGTATGGCTACACCTTC.

This chain uses TRBV5-6 with TRBJ2-2; D call uncertain. Trimming removed 2 bases at V and 8 bases at J, with 4 bases between. This CDR3 region has 11 residues. The V gene's germline CDR1 is SGHDT and CDR2 YYEEEE. CDR3 sequence reads: CASSFRGELFF. CDR3 DNA: TGTGCCAGCAGCTTTCGGGGGGAGCTGTTTTTT. The complete variable domain, with remaining parts taken from reference TRBV5-6 and TRBJ2-2, reads DAGVTQSPTHLIKTRGQQVTLRCSPKSGHDTVSWYQQALGQGPQFIFQYYEEEERQRGNFPDRFSGHQFPNYSSELNVNALLLGDSALYLCASSFRGELFFGEGSRLTVL.

This clone was detected only a few times. The chain uses TRBV7-9 and TRBJ1-1, with D hard to call. V was clipped by 5 bases and J by 0 bases, with 10 bases between them. CDR3 size: 14 residues. Per the germline V gene, CDR1 is SEHNR and CDR2 is FQNEAQ (reference sequence). CDR3 DNA: TGTGCCAGCAGCCTGACGACTGTGAACACTGAAGCTTTCTTT. The encoded protein is CASSLTTVNTEAFF.

For the CDR3, the DNA is TGTGCCTGGAGTGTAGGGACAGGGGGGACGTACTTC. It codes for CAWSVGTGGTYF. V is TRBV30 and J is TRBJ2-7; 11 bases map to TRBD1. CDR1 GTSNPN and CDR2 SVGIG come from the germline V gene (reference sequence). There are 12 residues in the CDR3. Trimming took 0 bases from V and 12 from J; bases not matched to a gene: 4.

This chain connects TRBV29-1 to TRBJ1-4; 9 positions match TRBD1. Germline CDR1 and CDR2: SQVTM and ANQGSEA. The CDR3 has 15 amino acids. Losses at the gene ends were 0 bases for V and 7 bases for J; bases not matched to a gene: 6. In nucleotides, the CDR3 is TGCAGCGTTGAAGATTGGACAGGGGAGAGTGAAAAACTGTTTTTT. This gives the protein CSVEDWTGESEKLFF.

The chain uses TRBV15 and TRBJ1-2; 8 nucleotides line up with TRBD1. V gave up 1 base and J gave up 2 bases; unmatched junction bases: 0. This CDR3 is built from 14 residues. Germline values: CDR1 LNHNV, CDR2 YYDKDF (reference sequence). The DNA for the CDR3 is TGTGCCACCAGCAGAGCAGGGGGCAACTATGGCTACACCTTC. This sequence encodes CATSRAGGNYGYTF.

CDR3 loop: CSARVLVSGGTEAFF. The CDR3 bases are TGCAGCGCCCGCGTCCTTGTATCAGGGGGCACTGAAGCTTTCTTT. This sequence joins TRBV29-1 and TRBJ1-1, with TRBD1 identical over 7 bases. Germline V CDR1 and CDR2: SQVTM, ANQGSEA. The CDR3 spans 15 residues. V was clipped by 7 bases and J by 4 bases; unmatched bases: 15.

The chain combines TRBV11-2 with TRBJ2-1, with TRBD2 identical over 8 bases. The CDR3 totals 15 residues. Losses at the gene ends were 1 base for V and 7 bases for J; bases not matched to a gene: 6. Germline V CDR1 and CDR2: SGHAT, FQNNGV. CDR3 DNA sequence: TGTGCCAGCAGCTTAGGACCGGGAGGGCAAAATGAGCAGTTCTTC. It specifies CASSLGPGGQNEQFF.

V gene TRBV25-1 combines with J gene TRBJ1-1; no clear D gene. Germline CDR1 is MGHDK and CDR2 is SYGVNS. V was pared by 6 bases and J by 0 bases, with 8 bases between. This CDR3 spans 13 amino acids. CDR3 coding DNA: TGTGCCAGCAGCGGACTGATGAACACTGAAGCTTTCTTT. Protein: CASSGLMNTEAFF.

About this clone itself: This CDR3 fails to terminate in the conserved phenylalanine or tryptophan, so it likely reflects a read error. V is TRBV29-1 and J is TRBJ1-1; D might be TRBD1 (5 bases). Germline CDR1 SQVTM, CDR2 ANQGSEA. This CDR3 has 13 amino acids. V lost 5 bases and J 3 bases, leaving 13 bases between the germline ends. DNA for the CDR3: TGCAGCGTTCAGCAGGGCTTTTACACTGAAGCTTTCGTT. This gives the protein CSVQQGFYTEAFV.

This chain's CDR3 is CASSLEGTRNEQFF. DNA of the CDR3: TGCGCCAGCAGCTTGGAAGGGACTCGCAATGAGCAGTTCTTC. The V gene is TRBV5-1, the J gene TRBJ2-1; D is perhaps TRBD2 (6 bases). The CDR3 contains 14 residues. Per germline, CDR1 SGHRS and CDR2 YFSETQ. V was clipped by 0 bases and J by 6 bases, with 10 bases between them.